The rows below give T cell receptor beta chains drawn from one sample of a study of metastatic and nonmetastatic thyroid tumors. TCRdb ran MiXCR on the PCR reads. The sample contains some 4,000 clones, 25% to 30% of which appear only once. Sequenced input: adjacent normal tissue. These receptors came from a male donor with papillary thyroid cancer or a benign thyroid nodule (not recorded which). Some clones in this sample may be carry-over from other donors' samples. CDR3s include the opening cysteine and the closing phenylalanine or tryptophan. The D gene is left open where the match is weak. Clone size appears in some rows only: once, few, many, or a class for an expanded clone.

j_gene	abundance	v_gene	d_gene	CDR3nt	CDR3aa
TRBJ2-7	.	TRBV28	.	TGTGCCAGCAGGGGGGGGGGCACTCGAGGCGAGCAGTACTTC	CASRGGGTRGEQYF
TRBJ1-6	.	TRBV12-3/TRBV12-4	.	TGTGCCAGCAGCGTAGAGGGAGTCGGTTCACCCCTCCACTTT	CASSVEGVGSPLHF
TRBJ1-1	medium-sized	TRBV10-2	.	TGCGCCAGCAGTGCTTCAGGCAACACTGAAGCTTTCTTT	CASSASGNTEAFF
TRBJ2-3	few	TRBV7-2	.	TGTGCCAGCAGCCCATACACAGATACGCAGTATTTT	CASSPYTDTQYF
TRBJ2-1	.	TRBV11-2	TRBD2	TGTGCCAGCAGCTCGGGACTAGCGGGAGGTAATGAGCAGTTCTTC	CASSSGLAGGNEQFF
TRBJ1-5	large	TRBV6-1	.	TGTGCCAGCAGTGAAGAAGGATTTCAGCCCCAGCATTTT	CASSEEGFQPQHF
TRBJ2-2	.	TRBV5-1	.	TGCGCCAGCAGCTGGATGTCGCCGGGAGCGGTCACCGGGGAGCTGTTTTTT	CASSWMSPGAVTGELFF
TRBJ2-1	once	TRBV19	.	TGTGCCAGTAGTGACGCCGCGTGGGGGCCCTACAATGAGCAGTTCTTC	CASSDAAWGPYNEQFF
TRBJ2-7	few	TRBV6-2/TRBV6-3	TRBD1	TGTGCCAGCAGACCGCCGGGACAGGGGAGGAACGAGCAGTACTTC	CASRPPGQGRNEQYF
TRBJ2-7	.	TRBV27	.	TGTGCCAGCAGTTTTAAGGACTTCGGGGAGCAGTACTTC	CASSFKDFGEQYF
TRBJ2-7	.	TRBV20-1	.	TGCAGTGCTATTAGGCAAGCCCATGGCAACGAGCAGTACTTC	CSAIRQAHGNEQYF
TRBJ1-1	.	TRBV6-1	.	TGTGCCACCAGAGACCGGGACACGATGAACACTGAAGCTTTCTTT	CATRDRDTMNTEAFF
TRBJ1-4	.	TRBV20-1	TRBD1	TGCAGTGCTACCACAGGGGCCCTTAATGAAAAACTGTTTTTT	CSATTGALNEKLFF
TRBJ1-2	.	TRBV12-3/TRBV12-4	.	TGTGCCAGCAGTTTAGCGGCAGAATCAGGCAGTGGCTACACCTTC	CASSLAAESGSGYTF
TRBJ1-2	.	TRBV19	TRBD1	TGTGCCAGTAGTATCTCGTCCGTTGGCAGGGGGCTTGGCTACACCTTC	CASSISSVGRGLGYTF
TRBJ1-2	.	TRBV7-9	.	TGTGCCAGCAGCTCACAGGATGGCAATGGCTACACCTTC	CASSSQDGNGYTF
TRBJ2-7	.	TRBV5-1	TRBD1	TGCGCCAGCAGCGTCGGGACAGCAGGCTACGAGCAGTACTTC	CASSVGTAGYEQYF
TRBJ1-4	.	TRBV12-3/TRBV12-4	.	TGTGCCAGCAGTCGGGGACCTGAGGACGAAAAACTGTTTTTT	CASSRGPEDEKLFF
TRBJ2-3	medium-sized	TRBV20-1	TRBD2	TGCAGTGCTAGCGGGGGGGGAAGGGCAGATACGCAGTATTTT	CSASGGGRADTQYF
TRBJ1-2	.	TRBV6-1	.	TGTGCCAGCAGTGAAGCATCACAAGGACGCTATGGCTACACCTTC	CASSEASQGRYGYTF
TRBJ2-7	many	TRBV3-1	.	TGTGCCAGCAGCCAAGATGTAAGTTTATCCTACGAGCAGTACTTC	CASSQDVSLSYEQYF
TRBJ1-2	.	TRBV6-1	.	TGTGCCAGCAAGTGGGGGGTAGGTGGCTACACCTTC	CASKWGVGGYTF
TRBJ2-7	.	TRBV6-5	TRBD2	TGTGCCAGCAGTTACAGTCTACTAGCGGAGGACAGCTCCTACGAGCAGTACTTC	CASSYSLLAEDSSYEQYF
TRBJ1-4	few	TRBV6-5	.	TGTGCCGACAGCAATCCGGGAGTAGAAAAACTGTTTTTT	CADSNPGVEKLFF
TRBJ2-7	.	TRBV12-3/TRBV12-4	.	TGTGCCAGCAGTTGGTGGAGCGAAGCTTACGAGCAGTACTTC	CASSWWSEAYEQYF
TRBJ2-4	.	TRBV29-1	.	TGCAGCGTTGAAGACTGCAAACCCGACGGGAGTAGCATTCAGTCATTC	CSVEDCKPDGSSIQSF
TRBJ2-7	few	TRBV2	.	TGTGCCAGCAGCCACATAGGAGGGTCCTACGAGCAGTACTTC	CASSHIGGSYEQYF
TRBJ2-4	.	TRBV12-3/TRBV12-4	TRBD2	TGTGCCAGCAGTTTACTATGGGGGGGGGTCAAAAACATTCAGTACTTC	CASSLLWGGVKNIQYF
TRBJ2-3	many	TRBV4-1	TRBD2	TGCGCCAGCAGCCTCGGACTAGCGGGAGGGCCGGGGACAGATACGCAGTATTTT	CASSLGLAGGPGTDTQYF
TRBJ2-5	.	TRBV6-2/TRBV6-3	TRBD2	TGTGCCAGCAGTCTCAGTGGGGGGGTAGGAGAGACCCAGTACTTC	CASSLSGGVGETQYF
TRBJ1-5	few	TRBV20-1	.	TGCACTGCTGTCCAGGGCCTTCAGCCCCAGCATTTT	CTAVQGLQPQHF
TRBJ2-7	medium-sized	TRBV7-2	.	TGTGCCAGCAGCTCCCAGGAGGCTGAGGCGGGACAGCTTTACGAGCAGTACTTC	CASSSQEAEAGQLYEQYF
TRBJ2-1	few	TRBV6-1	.	TGTGCCAGCGGGTCTTTCATCTTC	CASGSFIF
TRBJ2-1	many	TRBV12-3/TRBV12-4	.	TGTGCCAGCACCGTGGCCGTCGGTGAGCAGTTCTTT	CASTVAVGEQFF
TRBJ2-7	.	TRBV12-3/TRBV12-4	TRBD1	TGTGCCAGCAGTCTTCCGGGACAGGGGGTTAGAAAGCAGTACTTC	CASSLPGQGVRKQYF
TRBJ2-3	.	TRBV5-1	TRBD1	TGCGCCAGCGGACCAGGGACAGCTAGCACAGATACGCAGTATTTT	CASGPGTASTDTQYF
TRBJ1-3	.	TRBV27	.	TGTGCCAGCGGGTACTCTGGAAACACCATATATTTT	CASGYSGNTIYF
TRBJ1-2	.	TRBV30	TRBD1	TGTGCCTGGAACCCGGGACAGGGCTCCGGCTACACCTTC	CAWNPGQGSGYTF
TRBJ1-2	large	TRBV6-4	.	TGTGCCAGCAGTGACTCCGGCAATCTTAGCTCTGGCTACACCTTC	CASSDSGNLSSGYTF
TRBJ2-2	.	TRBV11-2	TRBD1	TGTGCCAGCAGCCTACAGGGGGCGGGCACCGGGGAGCTGTTTTTT	CASSLQGAGTGELFF
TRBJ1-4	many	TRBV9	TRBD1	TGTGCCAGCAGCGGGGGACAGGGACATGAAAAACTGTTTTTT	CASSGGQGHEKLFF
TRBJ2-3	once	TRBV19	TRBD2	TGTGCCAGTAGTTTATCGACTAGCGGGAGCACAGATACGCAGTATTTT	CASSLSTSGSTDTQYF
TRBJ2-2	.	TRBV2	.	TGTGCCAGCAGTGATGGGTCAGTAGCGCCCGGGGAGCTGTTTTTT	CASSDGSVAPGELFF
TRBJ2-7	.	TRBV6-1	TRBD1	TGTGCCAGCAGCCCCGGGACAGGGGATTACGAGCAGTACTTC	CASSPGTGDYEQYF
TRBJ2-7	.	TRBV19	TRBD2	TGTGCCAGTACTCAAGCTAGCGGCCCTTACGAGCAGTACTTC	CASTQASGPYEQYF
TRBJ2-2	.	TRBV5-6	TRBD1	TGTGCCAGCAGCGGAGACAGGGGGCGTTACAACGGGGAGCTGTTTTTT	CASSGDRGRYNGELFF
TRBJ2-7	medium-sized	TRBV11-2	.	TGTGCCAGCAGCTTATTTTTTGGGGACGACTACGAGCAGTACTTC	CASSLFFGDDYEQYF
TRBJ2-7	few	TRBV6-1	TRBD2	TGTGCCAGCAGTGCCACTAGCGGGAGGGTCTCCTACGAGCAGTACTTC	CASSATSGRVSYEQYF
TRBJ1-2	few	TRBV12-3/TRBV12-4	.	TGTGCCAGCAGTTTAGGTGACACCTATGGCTACACCTTC	CASSLGDTYGYTF
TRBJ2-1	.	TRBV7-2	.	TGTGCCAGCAGCACCGAGCGGAGATACAATGAGCAGTTCTTC	CASSTERRYNEQFF
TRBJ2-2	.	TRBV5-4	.	TGTGCCAGCAGCCCGAGGGAACGGGCCCCCGGGGAGCTGTTTTTT	CASSPRERAPGELFF
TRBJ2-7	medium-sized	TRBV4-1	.	TGCGCCAGCAGCCAGGTACTAGCCTACGAGCAGTACTTC	CASSQVLAYEQYF
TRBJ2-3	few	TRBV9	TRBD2	TGTGCCAGCAGCTCTAGACTAGCGGGAGTACGAGATACGCAGTATTTT	CASSSRLAGVRDTQYF
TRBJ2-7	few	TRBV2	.	TGTGCCAGCAGCCACATAGGCGGGTCCTACGAGCAGTACTTC	CASSHIGGSYEQYF
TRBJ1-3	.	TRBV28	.	TGTGCCAGCCTTCTCTTGCAGAAGGACACCATATATTTT	CASLLLQKDTIYF
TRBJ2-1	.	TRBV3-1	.	TGTGCCAGCAGCCCGGACAGTTGGTTCAATGAGCAGTTCTTC	CASSPDSWFNEQFF
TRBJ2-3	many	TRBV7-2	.	TGTGCCAGCAGCTTAGCCTGGGGTTCCACAGATACGCAGTATTTT	CASSLAWGSTDTQYF
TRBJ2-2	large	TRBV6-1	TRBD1	TGTGCCAGCGGATCCAGGGGGCGGAACACCGGGGAGCTGTTTTTT	CASGSRGRNTGELFF
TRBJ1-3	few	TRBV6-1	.	TGTGCCAGCAGTGAATTCCCGGGGGGAGGAAACACCATATATTTT	CASSEFPGGGNTIYF